This T cell receptor beta chain was identified during a study of T cell clonotyping in hematopoietic cell transplantation. Using immunoSEQ multiplex PCR, the repertoire was profiled, and TCRdb retains in-frame clones only, with some absent. Of some 9,700 clones in the sample, about 97% were seen once. This clone was observed once. Recipients were bled about 28 days pretransplant and at posttransplant days 30, 100, 180. Sample: peripheral blood mononuclear cells, taken 100 days after allogeneic stem cell transplant. The sequence derives from a male patient aged 60 to 75 who had an allogeneic stem cell transplant from a related donor, so the T cells may come from the graft donor. Some clones in this sample may be carry-over from other donors' samples.

The CDR3, as DNA: TGTGCCAGCAGCCCCCGAAGAGGGGGGAACACTGAAGCTTTCTTT. Translation gives CASSPRRGGNTEAFF. The chain links TRBV5-4 to TRBJ1-1; a possible D gene is TRBD1 (6 bases). The CDR3 has 15 amino acids. Germline lookup yields CDR1 SGHNT and CDR2 YYREEE (reference sequence). V dropped 4 bases and J dropped 1 base, with 14 bases sitting between them.